Below are 27 T cell receptor beta chains sequenced from a single sample in a study of T cells in Graves' hyperthyroidism and ophthalmopathy. The investigators amplified TCR beta CDR3 regions from RNA transcripts. RT-PCR in the first round (using the HTBI primer set) targeted the TCR CDR3. TCRdb called the multiplex PCR reads again in MiXCR, with one record for every CDR3 protein. Among about 460,000 distinct CDR3 sequences, about 20% were seen once, and the ten largest hold under 55%. The sample consisted of blood. The receptors come from an older woman with Graves' ophthalmopathy.

Many counts were recorded for this clonotype. The chain has TRBV20-1 and TRBJ1-1; possible D gene TRBD1, 5 bases. V was pared by 0 bases and J by 7 bases, with 15 bases between. This CDR3 comprises 14 residues. Germline assignment: CDR1 DFQATT and CDR2 SNEGSKA (reference sequence). The CDR3 here is CSAREGQGWVEAFF. The CDR3 nucleotides read TGCAGTGCTAGAGAGGGTCAGGGATGGGTTGAAGCTTTCTTT.

In this sample, this clonotype turned up a few times. This sequence joins TRBV11-2 and TRBJ1-4; 8 bases match TRBD1. The CDR3 runs 16 residues. Germline CDR1 reads SGHAT; CDR2 reads FQNNGV. With V trimmed by 4 bases and J by 4 bases, 8 bases remained unmatched. In nucleotides, the CDR3 is TGTGCCAGCAGCTATAGCCTAGGACAGGGTAATGAAAAACTGTTTTTT. Translation gives CASSYSLGQGNEKLFF. The full variable domain, with the rest looked up from reference TRBV11-2 and TRBJ1-4, is EAGVAQSPRYKIIEKRQSVAFWCNPISGHATLYWYQQILGQGPKLLIQFQNNGVVDDSQLPKDRFSAERLKGVDSTLKIQPAKLEDSAVYLCASSYSLGQGNEKLFFGSGTQLSVL.

This clonotype has at least ten counts. This chain joins TRBV7-3 and TRBJ2-2; 10 bases match TRBD2. V gave up 5 bases and J gave up 2 bases; unmatched junction bases: 5. CDR3 length: 16 residues. The germline gives CDR1 SGHTA, CDR2 FQGTGA. In DNA form, the CDR3 reads TGTGCCAGCAGCCCGACTAGCGGGCTTAACACCGGGGAGCTGTTTTTT. It encodes CASSPTSGLNTGELFF. Full variable domain (rest looked up from reference TRBV7-3 and TRBJ2-2): GAGVSQTPSNKVTEKGKYVELRCDPISGHTALYWYRQSLGQGPEFLIYFQGTGAADDSGLPNDRFFAVRPEGSVSTLKIQRTERGDSAVYLCASSPTSGLNTGELFFGEGSRLTVL.

The chain carries TRBV7-8 and TRBJ2-6, with TRBD1 as a possible D gene (5 bases). The CDR3 runs to 21 residues. Trimming cost V 0 bases and J 0 bases, with 21 bases left between them. Germline CDR1 SGHVS, CDR2 FQNEAQ. This chain's CDR3 is CASSLACSCGAVPSGANVLTF. The CDR3, as DNA: TGTGCCAGCAGCTTAGCGTGCTCCTGTGGGGCTGTACCCTCTGGGGCCAACGTCCTGACTTTC.

In its sample, this clonotype was seen a few times. The rearrangement joins TRBV18 to TRBJ2-7; possible D gene TRBD1, 6 bases. The CDR3 length is 14 residues. Deletions cut 2 bases from V and 6 bases from J, with 14 bases between. Germline loops: CDR1 KGHSH, CDR2 LQKENI. CDR3 loop: CASSPNTGSSEQYF. CDR3 bases: TGTGCCAGCTCACCAAACACAGGGTCAAGCGAGCAGTACTTC.

This clonotype was found a few times. This chain connects TRBV6-5 to TRBJ2-1, with D unresolved. Germline CDR1 MNHEY, CDR2 SVGAGI. The CDR3 has 13 amino acids. Trimming took 2 bases from V and 12 from J, leaving 14 bases between them. The CDR3 is CASSYPDTPWQFF. The CDR3 DNA reads as TGTGCCAGCAGTTACCCCGACACCCCTTGGCAGTTCTTC.

This clonotype was seen at least ten times. The J gene is TRBJ2-1, the V gene TRBV7-3; 8 bases match TRBD2. V trimming: 5 bases; J trimming: 4 bases; junction bases outside the gene matches: 7. The germline gives CDR1 SGHTA, CDR2 FQGTGA. The CDR3 is 15 amino acids. The CDR3 loop reads CASSATSGLYNEQFF. The CDR3 nucleotides read TGTGCCAGCAGCGCCACTAGCGGTCTATACAATGAGCAGTTCTTC.

This chain connects TRBV5-4 to TRBJ2-6; D unresolved. This CDR3 spans 17 amino acids. Germline values: CDR1 SGHNT, CDR2 YYREEE (reference sequence). V shed 3 bases and J shed 0 bases, with 13 bases lying between them. CDR3 loop: CASSSRMGNSGANVLTF. DNA of the CDR3: TGTGCCAGCAGCTCCCGGATGGGGAACTCTGGGGCCAACGTCCTGACTTTC.

This rearrangement joins TRBV20-1 to TRBJ2-5, with 8 bases aligning to TRBD1. Germline trimming cut 3 bases from V and 3 bases from J; bases unmatched to any gene: 9. Germline CDR1 is DFQATT and CDR2 is SNEGSKA (reference sequence). The length of the CDR3 is 15 residues. The CDR3 DNA follows: TGCAGTGCTAGTTCGGCAGGGGGCCGAGAAGAGACCCAGTACTTC. As protein: CSASSAGGREETQYF.

This clonotype was counted ten times or more. The CDR3 protein is CASSPSGGMTDTQYF. The DNA of the CDR3 is TGTGCCAGCAGCCCTAGCGGGGGAATGACAGATACGCAGTATTTT. The J gene is TRBJ2-3, the V gene TRBV12-3 or TRBV12-4; TRBD2 aligns across 10 bases. This CDR3 comprises 15 residues. J lost 3 bases, V lost 6 bases, and 6 bases had no gene match.

In its sample, this clonotype was seen a few times. This rearrangement joins TRBV9 to TRBJ2-5, with TRBD2 matching 10 bases. Germline loops: CDR1 SGDLS, CDR2 YYNGEE. V gave up 4 bases and J gave up 4 bases; unmatched junction bases: 4. The CDR3 has 14 residues. CDR3 in DNA: TGTGCCAGCAGCACTAGCGGGACGGTAGAGACCCAGTACTTC. It codes for CASSTSGTVETQYF.

This clonotype was observed at least ten times. The chain joins TRBV11-2 to TRBJ2-1, with unresolved D. This CDR3 is built from 12 residues. Germline loops: CDR1 SGHAT, CDR2 FQNNGV. Trimming stripped 0 bases from V and 11 bases from J, with 8 bases between. The CDR3, as DNA: TGTGCCAGCAGCTTAGAAGTAGGGAAGCAGTTCTTC. Translating gives CASSLEVGKQFF.

The V call is TRBV25-1, the J call TRBJ1-2; 8 bases match TRBD1. The germline V gene has CDR1 MGHDK and CDR2 SYGVNS. The J segment lost 8 bases and the V segment lost 2 bases, leaving 7 bases of the junction unmatched. The length of the CDR3 is 14 residues. CDR3: CASSEQGAGKGYTF. CDR3 nucleotide sequence: TGTGCCAGCAGTGAACAGGGGGCGGGGAAAGGCTACACCTTC.

At least ten counts were recorded for this clonotype. This chain connects TRBV28 to TRBJ2-7; the match to TRBD2 covers 8 bases. The trim removed 5 bases at V and 7 bases at J, leaving 10 bases unmatched. Germline CDR1 and CDR2: MDHEN and SYDVKM. The CDR3 length is 14 residues. CDR3 residues: CASSKPGGAREQYF. CDR3 in DNA: TGTGCCAGCAGTAAGCCCGGGGGGGCGAGAGAGCAGTACTTC. The full variable domain, its missing parts supplied by reference TRBV28 and TRBJ2-7, is DVKVTQSSRYLVKRTGEKVFLECVQDMDHENMFWYRQDPGLGLRLIYFSYDVKMKEKGDIPEGYSVSREKKERFSLILESASTNQTSMYLCASSKPGGAREQYFGPGTRLTVT.

This clonotype has only a few counts. The V call is TRBV20-1, the J call TRBJ2-2; D not certain. This CDR3 region has 12 residues. Germline V gene data show CDR1 as DFQATT and CDR2 as SNEGSKA (reference sequence). The V and J ends lost 3 bases and 1 base respectively, with 3 bases between them. The CDR3 protein is CSARRNTGELFF. The DNA for the CDR3 is TGCAGTGCTAGGAGGAACACCGGGGAGCTGTTTTTT.

The chain recombines TRBV5-5 with TRBJ2-1; D is unresolved. The CDR3 sequence is 12 residues long. The germline V and J ends were trimmed by 6 bases and 5 bases, with 9 bases remaining between them. Germline-derived CDR1 and CDR2 are SGHKS and YYEKEE (reference sequence). CDR3 loop: CASTLSDNEQFF. Written as DNA, the CDR3 is TGTGCCAGCACCCTTAGTGACAATGAGCAGTTCTTC. Full variable domain (missing parts from reference TRBV5-5 and TRBJ2-1): DAGVTQSPTHLIKTRGQQVTLRCSPISGHKSVSWYQQVLGQGPQFIFQYYEKEERGRGNFPDRFSARQFPNYSSELNVNALLLGDSALYLCASTLSDNEQFFGPGTRLTVL.

The sample holds a few counts of this clonotype. This rearrangement joins TRBV30 to TRBJ2-1; 8 nucleotides line up with TRBD2. The germline V gene has CDR1 GTSNPN and CDR2 SVGIG (reference sequence). V lost 2 bases and J lost 7; bases outside the gene matches: 1. There are 12 residues in the CDR3. DNA for the CDR3: TGTGCCTGGAGTCCTAGCGGGAATGAGCAGTTCTTC. This encodes CAWSPSGNEQFF. The whole variable domain, filled in from reference TRBV30 and TRBJ2-1, reads SQTIHQWPATLVQPVGSPLSLECTVEGTSNPNLYWYRQAAGRGLQLLFYSVGIGQISSEVPQNLSASRPQDRQFILSSKKLLLSDSGFYLCAWSPSGNEQFFGPGTRLTVL.

This clonotype has just a few counts. The chain uses TRBV11-2 and TRBJ1-2, with a possible D match to TRBD1 (6 bases). V was shortened by 5 bases and J by 8 bases, with 18 bases between the two germline ends. Per the germline V gene, CDR1 is SGHAT and CDR2 is FQNNGV. This CDR3 is 14 amino acids long. The CDR3 coding sequence is TGTGCCAGCAGCCCACGGGACACCCGACGGGGCTACACCTTC. Amino acids: CASSPRDTRRGYTF. Variable domain in full (rest from reference TRBV11-2 and TRBJ1-2): EAGVAQSPRYKIIEKRQSVAFWCNPISGHATLYWYQQILGQGPKLLIQFQNNGVVDDSQLPKDRFSAERLKGVDSTLKIQPAKLEDSAVYLCASSPRDTRRGYTFGSGTRLTVV.

This clonotype was counted ten times or more. The chain recombines TRBV28 with TRBJ1-4; a weak D match, TRBD1 (5 bases). The CDR3 consists of 13 residues. V lost 4 bases to trimming and J lost 7 bases, with 10 bases between them. Germline lookup yields CDR1 MDHEN and CDR2 SYDVKM. CDR3 sequence: CASSSHQGEKLFF. CDR3 nucleotide sequence: TGTGCCAGCAGTTCCCATCAGGGTGAAAAACTGTTTTTT.

This clonotype was seen a few times. The rearrangement joins TRBV27 to TRBJ2-1, with D tentatively TRBD1 (5 bases). Germline values: CDR1 MNHEY, CDR2 SMNVEV (reference sequence). This CDR3 comprises 16 residues. Trimming left V 6 bases short and J 0 bases short, with 15 bases between. The CDR3 region has the DNA TGTGCCAGCAGCGAAACCAGGGTCTTCTCCTACAATGAGCAGTTCTTC. This codes for CASSETRVFSYNEQFF.

The chain recombines TRBV29-1 with TRBJ1-1; D gene unclear. CDR1 is SQVTM and CDR2 is ANQGSEA in the germline V gene. The CDR3 extends over 11 amino acids. Here the CDR3 reads CGSPLGTEAFF. CDR3 in DNA: TGCGGGTCTCCTTTGGGCACTGAAGCTTTCTTT. The whole variable domain, remainder taken from reference TRBV29-1 and TRBJ1-1, is SAVISQKPSRDICQRGTSLTIQCQVDSQVTMMFWYRQQPGQSLTLIATANQGSEATYESGFVIDKFPISRPNLTFSTLTVSNMSPEDSSIYLCGSPLGTEAFFGQGTRLTVV.

This clonotype was counted only a few times. The chain recombines TRBV7-2 with TRBJ1-5; D is unclear. This CDR3 has 15 residues. Deletions cut 5 bases from V and 1 base from J, with 12 bases between. CDR1 and CDR2 (germline): SGHTA, FQGNSA. The CDR3 region is CASSTSTGSNQPQHF. CDR3 DNA: TGTGCCAGCAGCACAAGCACGGGGAGCAATCAGCCCCAGCATTTT.

This clonotype was seen at least ten times. The CDR3 nucleotides are TGTGCCAGCAGTCCCTACAGGGGGCTTTCGATGAACACTGAAGCTTTCTTT. It yields the protein CASSPYRGLSMNTEAFF. This chain uses TRBV28 with TRBJ1-1, with TRBD1 matching 9 bases. The germline V gene has CDR1 MDHEN and CDR2 SYDVKM. The length of the CDR3 is 17 residues. V shed 5 bases and J 0 bases; nucleotides not matched to a gene: 10.

The rearrangement links TRBV6-1 to TRBJ2-7, with 7 bases lining up with TRBD2. V trimming: 5 bases; J trimming: 2 bases; junction bases outside the gene matches: 12. This CDR3 comprises 16 residues. Per the germline V gene, CDR1 is MNHNS and CDR2 is SASEGT. The CDR3 bases are TGTGCCAGCAGTCCCCCCCCTAGCGGTTATACCTACGAGCAGTACTTC. It specifies CASSPPPSGYTYEQYF.

J is TRBJ2-7 and V is TRBV7-9; 7 bases line up with TRBD1. The V gene end was trimmed by 2 bases and the J gene end by 5 bases; junction bases not matched to a gene: 6. Germline-derived CDR1 and CDR2 are SEHNR and FQNEAQ (reference sequence). CDR3 length equals 14 residues. CDR3: CASSLNRGGHEQYF. The CDR3 DNA is TGTGCCAGCAGCTTAAACAGGGGCGGGCACGAGCAGTACTTC.

The chain links TRBV20-1 to TRBJ2-5; 10 bases are shared with TRBD2. Germline CDR1 is DFQATT and CDR2 is SNEGSKA (reference sequence). Germline trimming cut 6 bases from V and 5 bases from J; bases unmatched to any gene: 18. The CDR3 runs to 17 residues. CDR3 protein: CSAGETFSGLAEETQYF. The CDR3 region has the DNA TGCAGTGCCGGAGAGACTTTTTCCGGACTAGCGGAGGAGACCCAGTACTTC.

This clonotype was counted many times. This chain uses TRBV6-2 or TRBV6-3 with TRBJ1-5; 7 bases are a match to TRBD1. This CDR3 contains 16 residues. In germline, CDR1 is MNHEY, CDR2 SVGEGT. The junction had 7 bases not matched to a gene; V was cut back by 4 bases and J by 1 base. The CDR3 DNA sequence: TGTGCCAGCAGTTTCCGACAGGGCAGGAGCAATCAGCCCCAGCATTTT. As protein: CASSFRQGRSNQPQHF.